These 18 T cell receptor beta chains share one sample of origin, sequenced in a study of blood T cell repertoires in COVID-19. Profiling relied on immunoSEQ multiplex PCR, and the TCRdb table lists in-frame clones only, not all of them. Of a few hundred thousand clones in the sample, approximately 83% were seen once. The sample was PBMCs or T cells enriched from blood (not recorded which). These receptors were taken from a woman aged 30 to 39 who had recovered from COVID-19.

V gene TRBV6-2 or TRBV6-3 combines with J gene TRBJ2-1, with 7 bases that match TRBD2. Germline CDR1 and CDR2: MNHEY and SVGEGT. V shed 2 bases and J 0 bases; nucleotides not matched to a gene: 7. CDR3 length: 17 amino acids. The CDR3 is CASSYIRGESSYNEQFF. The CDR3 DNA reads TGTGCCAGCAGTTACATTCGGGGGGAAAGCTCCTACAATGAGCAGTTCTTC.

V is TRBV12-3 or TRBV12-4 and J is TRBJ2-1, with D tentatively TRBD2 (6 bases). With 10 bases removed from V and 1 base from J, the gap between germline ends came to 11 bases. The length of the CDR3 is 13 residues. The CDR3: CATLGGSYNEQFF. The CDR3 DNA sequence: TGTGCCACCTTGGGGGGATCCTACAATGAGCAGTTCTTC.

CDR3 region: CASSSRLAGGLLGEQYF. CDR3 sequence (DNA): TGTGCCAGCAGTTCTAGACTAGCGGGGGGACTCCTAGGCGAGCAGTACTTC. The chain joins TRBV28 to TRBJ2-7, with 13 positions matching TRBD2. Trimming took 4 bases from V and 6 from J; bases not matched to a gene: 12. The CDR3 consists of 17 residues. Germline CDR1 is MDHEN and CDR2 is SYDVKM. Based on the CDR3 plus reference TRBV28 and TRBJ2-7, the full variable domain is DVKVTQSSRYLVKRTGEKVFLECVQDMDHENMFWYRQDPGLGLRLIYFSYDVKMKEKGDIPEGYSVSREKKERFSLILESASTNQTSMYLCASSSRLAGGLLGEQYFGPGTRLTVT.

V and J are TRBV3-1 (or the pseudogene TRBV3-2) and TRBJ1-3, with unresolved D. V dropped 4 bases and J dropped 16 bases, with 23 bases sitting between them. CDR1 is LGHDT and CDR2 is YNNKEL in the germline V gene (reference sequence). The CDR3 has 14 residues. CDR3 bases: TGTGCCAGCAGCCCCGCCCTGGGCTCCGCCAGTGTCTATTTT. Translation gives CASSPALGSASVYF.

The chain links TRBV7-2 to TRBJ1-2, with 7 bases fitting TRBD1. Unmatched junction bases numbered 3, after V lost 5 bases and J lost 0 bases. Germline V gene data show CDR1 as SGHTA and CDR2 as FQGNSA. The CDR3 spans 14 residues. The DNA of the CDR3 is TGTGCCAGCAGCGCTGACAGGGCTAACTATGGCTACACCTTC. Its protein is CASSADRANYGYTF.

The chain uses TRBV18 and TRBJ1-5, with 9 bases matching TRBD1. Germline V lookup: CDR1 KGHSH, CDR2 LQKENI. J was trimmed by 3 bases and V by 6 bases; bases with no gene match: 6. The CDR3 consists of 15 residues. CDR3 bases: TGTGCCAGCTCGGAGGGACAGGGATTCAATCAGCCCCAGCATTTT. Its translation is CASSEGQGFNQPQHF.

This chain links TRBV5-4 with TRBJ1-1; a weak D match, TRBD1 (6 bases). The CDR3 covers 15 residues. Germline loops: CDR1 SGHNT, CDR2 YYREEE (reference sequence). Trimming took off 1 base at V and 3 bases at J, with 13 bases between the two ends. The CDR3 loop is CASSLRGRGYTEAFF. The CDR3 nucleotides are TGTGCCAGCAGCTTGCGAGGCAGGGGATACACTGAAGCTTTCTTT. Full variable domain (remainder filled in from reference TRBV5-4 and TRBJ1-1): ETGVTQSPTHLIKTRGQQVTLRCSSQSGHNTVSWYQQALGQGPQFIFQYYREEENGRGNFPPRFSGLQFPNYSSELNVNALELDDSALYLCASSLRGRGYTEAFFGQGTRLTVV.

V is TRBV2 and J is TRBJ2-7; TRBD1 is a possible D gene (6 bases). This CDR3 has 13 residues. Germline V gives CDR1 SNHLY, CDR2 FYNNEI. Deletions cut 7 bases from V and 2 bases from J, with 12 bases between. CDR3 protein: CASMRDTTYEQYF. As DNA, the CDR3 is TGTGCCAGCATGAGGGACACTACCTACGAGCAGTACTTC.

Concerning this clone: Other DNA sequences of this sample code for an identical CDR3. The chain carries TRBV27 and TRBJ1-1; 8 bases agree with TRBD1. CDR1 and CDR2 (germline): MNHEY, SMNVEV (reference sequence). V gave up 2 bases and J gave up 4 bases; unmatched junction bases: 3. The CDR3 sequence is 14 residues long. In DNA form, the CDR3 reads TGTGCCAGCAGTTTAGGGACAGGAGGCACTGAAGCTTTCTTT. This sequence encodes CASSLGTGGTEAFF.

The chain uses TRBV7-8 and TRBJ2-3, with 9 bases lining up with TRBD2. V trimming: 5 bases; J trimming: 6 bases; junction bases outside the gene matches: 21. The CDR3 runs 19 residues. From germline, CDR1 is SGHVS and CDR2 FQNEAQ. The CDR3 sequence is CASSPPGGSGGLVGDTQYF. The CDR3 region has the DNA TGTGCCAGCAGCCCCCCGGGGGGTAGCGGGGGACTCGTTGGGGATACGCAGTATTTT. The full variable domain, in which reference TRBV7-8 and TRBJ2-3 provide the parts outside the CDR3, is GAGVSQSPRYKVAKRGQDVALRCDPISGHVSLFWYQQALGQGPEFLTYFQNEAQLDKSGLPSDRFFAERPEGSVSTLKIQRTQQEDSAVYLCASSPPGGSGGLVGDTQYFGPGTRLTVL.

This chain joins TRBV7-9 and TRBJ2-1; possible D gene TRBD2, 6 bases. The CDR3 loop spans 14 amino acids. Germline CDR1 is SEHNR and CDR2 is FQNEAQ (reference sequence). Trimming pared 5 bases from V and 5 bases from J, leaving 13 bases between. This chain's CDR3 is CASSPTRRNNEQFF. The CDR3 nucleotides are TGTGCCAGCAGCCCGACTAGAAGGAACAATGAGCAGTTCTTC. Variable domain in full (rest from reference TRBV7-9 and TRBJ2-1): DTGVSQNPRHKITKRGQNVTFRCDPISEHNRLYWYRQTLGQGPEFLTYFQNEAQLEKSRLLSDRFSAERPKGSFSTLEIQRTEQGDSAMYLCASSPTRRNNEQFFGPGTRLTVL.

The chain joins TRBV7-9 to TRBJ2-1, with D possibly matching TRBD2 (6 bases). Germline CDR1 is SEHNR and CDR2 is FQNEAQ (reference sequence). The CDR3 is made up of 14 amino acids. The V gene lost 5 bases and the J gene lost 5 bases, with 13 bases spanning the gap. This chain's CDR3 is CASSPGTPNNEQFF. The CDR3, as DNA: TGTGCCAGCAGCCCCGGGACTCCCAACAATGAGCAGTTCTTC.

V and J are TRBV10-2 and TRBJ1-1, with D unresolved. The CDR3 has 14 residues. In germline, CDR1 is WSHSY, CDR2 SAAADI. Trimming removed 5 bases from V and 1 base from J, with 11 bases in between. The DNA for the CDR3 is TGCGCCAGCAGTATTACACAGTCGAACACTGAAGCTTTCTTT. Its translation is CASSITQSNTEAFF.

J is TRBJ2-5 and V is TRBV11-2; TRBD2 aligns across 12 bases. Germline CDR1 and CDR2: SGHAT and FQNNGV. The junction had 3 bases not matched to a gene; V was cut back by 4 bases and J by 3 bases. The CDR3 is made up of 15 amino acids. The CDR3 nucleotides read TGTGCCAGCAGCTCGACTAGCGGGGGAGAAGAGACCCAGTACTTC. Its translation: CASSSTSGGEETQYF. Drawing the rest from reference TRBV11-2 and TRBJ2-5, the complete variable domain is EAGVAQSPRYKIIEKRQSVAFWCNPISGHATLYWYQQILGQGPKLLIQFQNNGVVDDSQLPKDRFSAERLKGVDSTLKIQPAKLEDSAVYLCASSSTSGGEETQYFGPGTRLLVL.

V gene TRBV27 combines with J gene TRBJ2-1; 14 bases are a match to TRBD2. Germline CDR1 and CDR2: MNHEY and SMNVEV (reference sequence). There are 15 residues in the CDR3. Unmatched junction bases numbered 7, after V lost 4 bases and J lost 11 bases. The CDR3 loop is CASSWGLAGEEKQFF. CDR3 coding DNA: TGTGCCAGCAGTTGGGGACTAGCGGGAGAGGAGAAGCAGTTCTTC.

The rearrangement links TRBV5-1 to TRBJ1-5, with D possibly TRBD1 on 5 matching bases. The CDR3 sequence is 14 residues long. Germline lookup yields CDR1 SGHRS and CDR2 YFSETQ. Trimming took off 5 bases at V and 5 bases at J, with 14 bases between the two ends. The CDR3, as DNA: TGCGCCAGCAGACTCGACAGTTTCCATCAGCCCCAGCATTTT. It translates to CASRLDSFHQPQHF.

The rearrangement uses TRBV5-1 and TRBJ2-5; possibly TRBD1 for D (5 bases). This CDR3 comprises 13 residues. V lost 4 bases, J lost 4 bases, and 11 bases lay in between. Germline V gene sequence: CDR1 SGHRS, CDR2 YFSETQ. Here the CDR3 reads CASSLRVRETQYF. CDR3 nucleotide sequence: TGCGCCAGCAGCCTCAGGGTGAGAGAGACCCAGTACTTC.

The chain combines TRBV7-4 with TRBJ2-7; D gene ambiguous. The V gene's germline CDR1 is SGHVT and CDR2 SQSDAQ. The CDR3 has 13 residues. Trimming cost V 3 bases and J 6 bases, with 12 bases left between them. The CDR3 spells CASSFQVVSEQYF. For the CDR3, the DNA is TGTGCCAGCAGCTTTCAGGTAGTCTCCGAGCAGTACTTC.